In this sample, the clone carrying this T cell receptor beta chain turned up once. The antigen is not known. Profiling relied on immunoSEQ multiplex PCR, and the TCRdb table lists in-frame clones only, not all of them. This sample has 73,000 or so clones; 80% to 95% occur once, and the top ten carry about 0.45%. This entry is derived from a study of OX40 agonist ivuxolimab in advanced cancers. Study-wide results and caveats: Expanded peripheral T cells had an undetermined antigen specificity.

V lost 2 bases to trimming and J lost 3 bases, with 15 bases between them. The CDR3 runs to 15 residues. CDR1 and CDR2 from the germline V gene are SGDLS and YYNGEE. The chain links TRBV9 to TRBJ2-7, with TRBD2 as a possible D gene (6 bases). The sequence derives from an adult with an advanced solid tumor such as melanoma, head and neck, liver or kidney cancer. The input for sequencing was CD4+ or CD8+ T cells sorted from blood, taken in a trial of the OX40 agonist ivuxolimab. CDR3 in DNA: TGTGCCAGCAGCGTGCTGGAGGGTGCTGGCTACGAGCAGTACTTC. It is translated as CASSVLEGAGYEQYF.